This TCR beta chain was sequenced for a study of vaccination effects on CD4 cells after COVID-19. With regard to this clone: Its antigen is unidentified.

Isolation of CD4+ T cells took place after 10 days of culture. Participants each got two BNT162b2 or mRNA-1273 vaccine doses. Testing of the vaccine recipients showed negative nucleocapsid antibodies and no prior SARS-CoV-2 infection. V dropped 8 bases and J dropped 4; count of bases not matched to a gene: 7. This CDR3 has 15 residues. In germline, CDR1 is MNHEY, CDR2 SVGAGI. This table comes from immunoSEQ multiplex PCR, and its TCRdb copy is limited to in-frame clones, with some not included. The sample holds about 66,000 clones, 70% to 80% seen once. The source material was CD4+ T cells from PBMCs cultured without peptide, sampled after COVID-19 vaccination. The chain uses TRBV6-5 and TRBJ2-5, with TRBD2 matching over 13 bases. This clonotype was sampled from a human donor who received a COVID-19 vaccine. In DNA, the CDR3 is TGTGCCAGCCGTTCCCGGACTAGCGGGAGAGAGACCCAGTACTTC. It is translated as CASRSRTSGRETQYF.